A selection of T cell receptor beta chains follows, all from one sample in a study of OX40 agonist ivuxolimab in advanced cancers. The table came from immunoSEQ multiplex PCR; TCRdb's copy has only in-frame clones and leaves some out. The sample lists approximately 51,000 clones; 60% to 80% were seen once. The source was CD4+ or CD8+ T cells sorted from blood, collected in a trial of the OX40 agonist ivuxolimab. The receptors stem from an adult with an advanced solid tumor such as melanoma, head and neck, liver or kidney cancer. CDR3s include the opening cysteine and the closing phenylalanine or tryptophan. Each record gives: CDR3 length, J gene, D gene, V gene, clone size, CDR3 protein, CDR3 DNA. The D gene is left open where the match is weak. Size is omitted from some rows. Given values are once, few, many or a class for expanded clones.

len: 15
j_gene: TRBJ1-2
d_gene: NA
v_gene: TRBV7-2
abundance: NA
CDR3aa: CASSSRDTQTGGYTF
CDR3nt: TGTGCCAGCAGCAGTCGGGACACCCAGACGGGAGGCTACACCTTC

len: 16
j_gene: TRBJ2-1
d_gene: NA
v_gene: TRBV6-5
abundance: NA
CDR3aa: CASSYSGVGSYNEQFF
CDR3nt: TGTGCCAGCAGTTACTCCGGCGTAGGGTCCTACAATGAGCAGTTCTTC

len: 13
j_gene: TRBJ2-7
d_gene: NA
v_gene: TRBV28
abundance: NA
CDR3aa: CASMTSAIYEQYF
CDR3nt: TGTGCCAGTATGACCTCGGCCATCTACGAGCAGTACTTC

len: 14
j_gene: TRBJ2-7
d_gene: TRBD2
v_gene: TRBV28
abundance: NA
CDR3aa: CASTAAGGPYEQYF
CDR3nt: TGTGCCAGCACCGCAGCGGGAGGCCCCTACGAGCAGTACTTC

len: 17
j_gene: TRBJ2-5
d_gene: NA
v_gene: TRBV10-1
abundance: NA
CDR3aa: CALTTVDRTGGEETQYF
CDR3nt: TGCGCCTTAACCACCGTGGATCGAACAGGGGGGGAGGAGACCCAGTACTTC

len: 11
j_gene: TRBJ2-7
d_gene: NA
v_gene: TRBV28
abundance: once
CDR3aa: CASSPLYEQYF
CDR3nt: TGTGCCAGCAGCCCCCTTTACGAGCAGTACTTC

len: 13
j_gene: TRBJ2-1
d_gene: NA
v_gene: TRBV5-1
abundance: many
CDR3aa: CASSLATDGEQFF
CDR3nt: TGCGCCAGCAGCTTGGCTACGGATGGCGAGCAGTTCTTC

len: 13
j_gene: TRBJ1-3
d_gene: NA
v_gene: TRBV4-1
abundance: many
CDR3aa: CASSQLIGNTIYF
CDR3nt: TGCGCCAGCAGCCAGTTAATTGGAAACACCATATATTTT

len: 15
j_gene: TRBJ2-7
d_gene: NA
v_gene: TRBV4-1
abundance: NA
CDR3aa: CASSQDRWLAYEQYF
CDR3nt: TGCGCCAGCAGCCAAGATCGCTGGCTAGCCTACGAGCAGTACTTC

len: 16
j_gene: TRBJ2-4
d_gene: TRBD1
v_gene: TRBV12-5
abundance: NA
CDR3aa: CASGLGQGEAKNIQYF
CDR3nt: TGTGCTAGTGGTTTGGGACAGGGAGAAGCCAAAAACATTCAGTACTTC

len: 14
j_gene: TRBJ1-1
d_gene: NA
v_gene: TRBV5-1
abundance: NA
CDR3aa: CASSLGQMNTEAFF
CDR3nt: TGCGCCAGCAGCTTAGGACAGATGAACACTGAAGCTTTCTTT

len: 15
j_gene: TRBJ2-7
d_gene: NA
v_gene: TRBV7-9
abundance: NA
CDR3aa: CASSLGLGRANEQYF
CDR3nt: TGTGCCAGCAGCTTAGGGTTGGGCAGGGCAAACGAGCAGTACTTC

len: 15
j_gene: TRBJ2-1
d_gene: NA
v_gene: TRBV11-3
abundance: NA
CDR3aa: CASSRGGARIDEQFF
CDR3nt: TGTGCCAGCAGCCGAGGGGGGGCGCGTATAGATGAGCAGTTCTTC

len: 12
j_gene: TRBJ2-7
d_gene: TRBD1
v_gene: TRBV28
abundance: NA
CDR3aa: CASRGQTYEQYF
CDR3nt: TGTGCCAGCAGGGGACAGACCTACGAGCAGTACTTC

len: 12
j_gene: TRBJ2-7
d_gene: NA
v_gene: TRBV28
abundance: NA
CDR3aa: CASSLVQYEQYF
CDR3nt: TGTGCCAGCAGTTTGGTTCAGTACGAGCAGTACTTC

len: 17
j_gene: TRBJ2-1
d_gene: TRBD2
v_gene: TRBV9
abundance: few
CDR3aa: CASSQGGLAGFYNEQFF
CDR3nt: TGTGCCAGCAGCCAAGGGGGGCTAGCGGGATTTTACAATGAGCAGTTCTTC

len: 15
j_gene: TRBJ1-1
d_gene: NA
v_gene: TRBV14
abundance: once
CDR3aa: CASSPRGTFNTEAFF
CDR3nt: TGTGCCAGCAGCCCACGGGGGACATTCAACACTGAAGCTTTCTTT

len: 15
j_gene: TRBJ2-3
d_gene: TRBD2
v_gene: TRBV5-1
abundance: NA
CDR3aa: CASRVLAEPTDTQYF
CDR3nt: TGCGCCAGCAGAGTGCTAGCGGAGCCTACAGATACGCAGTATTTT

len: 14
j_gene: TRBJ1-1
d_gene: NA
v_gene: TRBV4-1
abundance: few
CDR3aa: CASSRPLRDTEAFF
CDR3nt: TGCGCCAGCAGCCGCCCACTTAGGGACACTGAAGCTTTCTTT

len: 15
j_gene: TRBJ2-3
d_gene: TRBD1
v_gene: TRBV5-1
abundance: NA
CDR3aa: CASSTRGQGTDTQYF
CDR3nt: TGCGCCAGCAGCACTCGCGGACAGGGCACAGATACGCAGTATTTT

len: 14
j_gene: TRBJ2-5
d_gene: NA
v_gene: TRBV10-3
abundance: NA
CDR3aa: CAISERLVQETQYF
CDR3nt: TGTGCCATCAGTGAGAGACTTGTACAAGAGACCCAGTACTTC

len: 13
j_gene: TRBJ1-1
d_gene: NA
v_gene: TRBV27
abundance: NA
CDR3aa: CASRSRLGAEAFF
CDR3nt: TGTGCCAGCAGGTCTAGACTGGGGGCTGAAGCTTTCTTT

len: 15
j_gene: TRBJ2-1
d_gene: TRBD2
v_gene: TRBV5-1
abundance: once
CDR3aa: CASSLAAGIHNEQFF
CDR3nt: TGCGCCAGCAGCTTGGCAGCGGGAATCCACAATGAGCAGTTCTTC

len: 15
j_gene: TRBJ2-1
d_gene: NA
v_gene: TRBV2
abundance: NA
CDR3aa: CASNGLAISYNEQFF
CDR3nt: TGTGCCAGCAACGGGCTAGCGATTTCCTACAATGAGCAGTTCTTC

len: 15
j_gene: TRBJ2-7
d_gene: TRBD2
v_gene: TRBV7-2
abundance: NA
CDR3aa: CASSFLAGGTYEQYF
CDR3nt: TGTGCCAGCAGCTTCCTAGCGGGAGGCACCTACGAGCAGTACTTC

len: 13
j_gene: TRBJ2-5
d_gene: TRBD2
v_gene: TRBV19
abundance: NA
CDR3aa: CASSGGLAETQYF
CDR3nt: TGTGCCAGTAGTGGCGGACTAGCGGAGACCCAGTACTTC

len: 16
j_gene: TRBJ2-3
d_gene: NA
v_gene: TRBV27
abundance: NA
CDR3aa: CASSLSLARARDTQYF
CDR3nt: TGTGCCAGCAGTTTAAGTCTAGCGCGGGCGCGCGATACGCAGTATTTT

len: 14
j_gene: TRBJ2-3
d_gene: NA
v_gene: TRBV27
abundance: NA
CDR3aa: CASSWGAGTDTQYF
CDR3nt: TGTGCCAGCAGTTGGGGGGCGGGCACAGATACGCAGTATTTT

len: 14
j_gene: TRBJ2-7
d_gene: NA
v_gene: TRBV6-1
abundance: NA
CDR3aa: CATSVDRSSYEQYF
CDR3nt: TGTGCCACCTCGGTAGACAGGAGCTCCTACGAGCAGTACTTC

len: 17
j_gene: TRBJ1-1
d_gene: NA
v_gene: TRBV5-4
abundance: few
CDR3aa: CASSLVGDRVVNTEAFF
CDR3nt: TGTGCCAGCAGCTTGGTTGGGGATAGGGTAGTGAACACTGAAGCTTTCTTT

len: 16
j_gene: TRBJ2-3
d_gene: NA
v_gene: TRBV21-1
abundance: few
CDR3aa: CASSKALVGSTDTQYF
CDR3nt: TGTGCCAGCAGCAAAGCGCTGGTCGGCAGCACAGATACGCAGTATTTT

len: 14
j_gene: TRBJ1-2
d_gene: TRBD1
v_gene: TRBV11-2
abundance: NA
CDR3aa: CASRSLTGVYGYTF
CDR3nt: TGTGCCAGCAGGTCGCTTACAGGGGTCTATGGCTACACCTTC

len: 13
j_gene: TRBJ1-1
d_gene: NA
v_gene: TRBV11-1
abundance: NA
CDR3aa: CASSLIANTEAFF
CDR3nt: TGTGCCAGCAGCTTAATCGCAAACACTGAAGCTTTCTTT

len: 15
j_gene: TRBJ2-7
d_gene: NA
v_gene: TRBV7-9
abundance: once
CDR3aa: CASSSPGTTVNEQYF
CDR3nt: TGTGCCAGCAGCTCCCCCGGGACCACGGTAAACGAGCAGTACTTC

len: 17
j_gene: TRBJ2-2
d_gene: NA
v_gene: TRBV18
abundance: NA
CDR3aa: CASSNSLAGRFSGELFF
CDR3nt: TGTGCCAGCTCAAATTCCTTGGCAGGGCGGTTTTCCGGGGAGCTGTTTTTT

len: 16
j_gene: TRBJ2-2
d_gene: NA
v_gene: TRBV7-9
abundance: NA
CDR3aa: CASSLVIRVLPGELFF
CDR3nt: TGTGCCAGCAGCTTAGTCATCCGGGTCCTTCCCGGGGAGCTGTTTTTT

len: 13
j_gene: TRBJ2-3
d_gene: NA
v_gene: TRBV18
abundance: few
CDR3aa: CASSPSNGDTQYF
CDR3nt: TGTGCCAGCTCACCAAGTAATGGAGATACGCAGTATTTT

len: 15
j_gene: TRBJ2-1
d_gene: NA
v_gene: TRBV5-1
abundance: NA
CDR3aa: CASKRDISSYNEQFF
CDR3nt: TGCGCCAGCAAAAGGGATATTAGCTCCTACAATGAGCAGTTCTTC

len: 14
j_gene: TRBJ2-3
d_gene: TRBD2
v_gene: TRBV29-1
abundance: NA
CDR3aa: CSVESSGSTDTQYF
CDR3nt: TGCAGCGTTGAATCCAGCGGGAGTACAGATACGCAGTATTTT

len: 16
j_gene: TRBJ1-3
d_gene: NA
v_gene: TRBV5-1
abundance: NA
CDR3aa: CASSLRGQASGNTIYF
CDR3nt: TGCGCCAGCAGCTTGCGTGGACAAGCGTCTGGAAACACCATATATTTT

len: 15
j_gene: TRBJ1-1
d_gene: NA
v_gene: TRBV16
abundance: NA
CDR3aa: CASSQLGGGRTEAFF
CDR3nt: TGTGCCAGCAGCCAATTAGGGGGAGGGAGGACTGAAGCTTTCTTT

len: 16
j_gene: TRBJ2-2
d_gene: TRBD2
v_gene: TRBV6-4
abundance: NA
CDR3aa: CASSVLAGTNTGELFF
CDR3nt: TGTGCCAGCAGTGTCTTAGCGGGGACGAACACCGGGGAGCTGTTTTTT

len: 16
j_gene: TRBJ1-5
d_gene: NA
v_gene: TRBV29-1
abundance: NA
CDR3aa: CSAPEYKVRHNQPQHF
CDR3nt: TGCAGCGCCCCGGAATATAAAGTTAGGCACAATCAGCCCCAGCATTTT

len: 15
j_gene: TRBJ2-7
d_gene: NA
v_gene: TRBV6-1
abundance: NA
CDR3aa: CASSGGRLQGYEQYF
CDR3nt: TGTGCCAGCAGTGGGGGGCGGCTCCAAGGCTACGAGCAGTACTTC